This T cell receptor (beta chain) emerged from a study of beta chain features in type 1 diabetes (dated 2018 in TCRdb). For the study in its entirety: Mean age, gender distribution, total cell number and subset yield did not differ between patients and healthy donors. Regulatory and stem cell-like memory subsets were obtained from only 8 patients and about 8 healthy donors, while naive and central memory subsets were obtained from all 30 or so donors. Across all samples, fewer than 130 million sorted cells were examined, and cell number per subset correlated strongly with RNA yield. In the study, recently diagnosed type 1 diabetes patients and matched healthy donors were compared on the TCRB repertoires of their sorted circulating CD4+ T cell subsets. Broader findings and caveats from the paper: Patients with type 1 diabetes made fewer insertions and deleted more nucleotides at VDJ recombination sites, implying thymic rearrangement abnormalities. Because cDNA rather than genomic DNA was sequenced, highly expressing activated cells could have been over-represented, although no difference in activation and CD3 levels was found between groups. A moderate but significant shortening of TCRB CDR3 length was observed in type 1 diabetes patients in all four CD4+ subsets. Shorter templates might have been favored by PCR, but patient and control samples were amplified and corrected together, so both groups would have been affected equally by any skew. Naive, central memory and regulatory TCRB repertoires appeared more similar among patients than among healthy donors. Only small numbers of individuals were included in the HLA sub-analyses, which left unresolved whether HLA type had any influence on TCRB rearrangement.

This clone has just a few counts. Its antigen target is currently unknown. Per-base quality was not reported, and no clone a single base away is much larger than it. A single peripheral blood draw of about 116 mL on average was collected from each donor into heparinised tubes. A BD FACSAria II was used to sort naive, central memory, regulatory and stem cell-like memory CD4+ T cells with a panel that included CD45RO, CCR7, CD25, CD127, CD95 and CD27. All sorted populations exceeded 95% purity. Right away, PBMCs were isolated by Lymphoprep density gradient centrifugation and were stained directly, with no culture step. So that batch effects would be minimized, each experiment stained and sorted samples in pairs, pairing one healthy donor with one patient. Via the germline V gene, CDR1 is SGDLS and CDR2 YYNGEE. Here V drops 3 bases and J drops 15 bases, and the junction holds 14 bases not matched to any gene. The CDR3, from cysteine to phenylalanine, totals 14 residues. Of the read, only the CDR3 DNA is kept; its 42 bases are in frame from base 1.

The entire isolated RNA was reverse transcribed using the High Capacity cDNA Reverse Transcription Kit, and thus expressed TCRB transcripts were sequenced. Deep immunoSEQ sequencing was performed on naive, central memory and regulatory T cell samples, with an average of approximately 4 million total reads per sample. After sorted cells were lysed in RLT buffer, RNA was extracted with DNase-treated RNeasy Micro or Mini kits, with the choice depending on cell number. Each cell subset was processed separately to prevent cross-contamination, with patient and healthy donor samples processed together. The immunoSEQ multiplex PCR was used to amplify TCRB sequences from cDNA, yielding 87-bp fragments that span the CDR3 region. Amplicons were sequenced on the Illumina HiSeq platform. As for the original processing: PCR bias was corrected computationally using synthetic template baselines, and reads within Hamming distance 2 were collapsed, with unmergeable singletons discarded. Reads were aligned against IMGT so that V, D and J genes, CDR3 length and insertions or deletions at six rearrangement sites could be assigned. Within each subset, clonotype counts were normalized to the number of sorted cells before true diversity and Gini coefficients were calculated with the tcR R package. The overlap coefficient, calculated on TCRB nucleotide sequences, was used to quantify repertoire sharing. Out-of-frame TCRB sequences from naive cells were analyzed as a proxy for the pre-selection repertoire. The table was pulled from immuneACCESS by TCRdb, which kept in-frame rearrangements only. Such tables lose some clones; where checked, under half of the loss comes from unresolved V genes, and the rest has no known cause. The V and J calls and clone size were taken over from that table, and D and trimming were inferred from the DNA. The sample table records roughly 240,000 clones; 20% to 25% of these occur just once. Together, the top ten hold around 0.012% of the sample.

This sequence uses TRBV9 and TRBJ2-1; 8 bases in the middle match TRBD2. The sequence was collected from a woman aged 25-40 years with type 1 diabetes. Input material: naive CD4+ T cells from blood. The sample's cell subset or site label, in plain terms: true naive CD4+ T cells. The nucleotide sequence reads TGTGCCAGCAGCGACGCTTCGCGAGCGGGAGTGGTGTTCTTC. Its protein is CASSDASRAGVVFF.